This T cell receptor beta chain was obtained from a study of blood T cell repertoires in COVID-19. As for the study in general: Both acute and convalescent COVID-19 samples were obtained from the United States, Italy and Spain. The cDNA or gDNA used as material had been derived from T cells, B-cell-depleted T cells, or PBMCs.

How the authors handled the data: Quantification of nucleated cells was approximated via reference gene primer amplification. Clones were read by immunoSEQ multiplex PCR, and TCRdb kept only the in-frame ones, dropping some. V and J calls and clone size come straight from that table; D and trimming were deduced from the DNA. The sample carries about 180,000 clones, roughly 83% recorded once. Seattle's cohort entered during active infection and was followed longitudinally. The CDR3 is 11 amino acids. CDR1 and CDR2 (germline): SGHDT, YYEEEE. V was trimmed by 3 bases and J by 4 bases, leaving 5 bases between them.

The sample comprised peripheral blood. J is TRBJ2-7 and V is TRBV5-6, with D unresolved. This TCR derives from a woman aged 40 to 50 with COVID-19, enrolled during active disease. CDR3 in DNA: TGTGCCAGCAGCTCCGGTTACGAGCAGTACTTC. Translating it yields CASSSGYEQYF.